This T cell receptor beta chain was recovered during a study of T cell responses to AZD1222 COVID-19 vaccine. The study's findings and limits: There were repertoire samples only from the period after the peak T cell response. Among AZD1222 vaccinees, only six were seropositive at baseline. White British people made up most donors, females outnumbered males, and clonal diversity was possibly underestimated.

Here immunoSEQ multiplex PCR was the method, and the copy in TCRdb shows in-frame clones only, minus some. The table records around 150,000 clones, roughly 90% of them present only once. V shed 1 base and J shed 10 bases, with 5 bases lying between them. Germline CDR1 and CDR2: SNHLY and FYNNEI. The CDR3 runs to 11 residues. For this clone: Antigen: not known.

The source is an adult in good health. J is TRBJ2-4 and V is TRBV2; D is ambiguous. Here the sequenced sample was peripheral blood, taken on day 0 of AZD1222 vaccination. The CDR3 reads CASSEGPIQYF. Here the CDR3 DNA reads TGTGCCAGCAGTGAAGGACCTATTCAGTACTTC.